A single sample gave rise to the 26 T cell receptor beta chains below, sequenced in a study of T cells in Graves' hyperthyroidism and ophthalmopathy. What was amplified from RNA transcripts were TCR beta CDR3 regions. First-round RT-PCR with HTBI primers amplified the TCR CDR3 region. TCRdb ran MiXCR on the multiplex PCR reads and lists one entry per CDR3 protein. The data show almost 250,000 distinct CDR3 sequences, with around 26% seen just once and 35% to 40% held by the top ten. Sequenced sample: blood. These receptors were collected from a woman aged 40 to 49 with Graves' ophthalmopathy.

This clonotype was seen a single time. The chain joins TRBV6-2 or TRBV6-3 to TRBJ1-5, with D possibly being TRBD1 (5 bases). There are 15 residues in the CDR3. V dropped 4 bases and J dropped 6 bases, with 16 bases sitting between them. Germline-derived CDR1 and CDR2 are MNHEY and SVGEGT. The CDR3 loop is CASSSGGVGSQPQHF. For the CDR3, the DNA is TGTGCCAGCAGTTCCGGGGGGGTAGGGAGTCAGCCCCAGCATTTT.

This clonotype has ten or more counts. V is TRBV29-1 and J is TRBJ2-1; 11 bases line up with TRBD2. The CDR3 covers 18 residues. The V gene end was trimmed by 0 bases and the J gene end by 0 bases; junction bases not matched to a gene: 7. The V gene's germline CDR1 is SQVTM and CDR2 ANQGSEA. CDR3 in DNA: TGCAGCGTTGAAGATTGGGTAGCGGGAGGGAGCTCCTACAATGAGCAGTTCTTC. This encodes CSVEDWVAGGSSYNEQFF.

This clonotype occurred many times. This sequence joins TRBV19 and TRBJ2-2, with D tentatively TRBD1 (6 bases). Trimming pared 10 bases from V and 3 bases from J, leaving 9 bases between. Germline CDR1 and CDR2: LNHDA and SQIVND (reference sequence). This CDR3 contains 12 residues. The CDR3 region has the DNA TGTGCCATCCAGGGGTACACCGGGGAGCTGTTTTTT. The encoded protein is CAIQGYTGELFF.

This chain joins TRBV6-2 or TRBV6-3 and TRBJ1-5; D is uncertain. V was cut by 7 bases and J by 4 bases, with 11 bases left in between. CDR3 size: 13 residues. Germline V lookup: CDR1 MNHEY, CDR2 SVGEGT. The CDR3 nucleotides are TGTGCCAGCACCAGTTCGCAGAATCAGCCCCAGCATTTT. Residues: CASTSSQNQPQHF.

This clonotype has a count of ten or more. The rearrangement uses TRBV27 and TRBJ2-7, with D possibly being TRBD1 (5 bases). The V gene's germline CDR1 is MNHEY and CDR2 SMNVEV (reference sequence). V was cut by 2 bases and J by 3 bases, with 14 bases left in between. The CDR3 totals 15 residues. The CDR3 protein is CASSLGPLRGYEQYF. CDR3 in DNA: TGTGCCAGCAGTTTAGGGCCCCTAAGGGGCTACGAGCAGTACTTC.

In this sample, this clonotype turned up many times. The chain combines TRBV15 with TRBJ1-5; no firm D call. The germline V gene encodes CDR1 LNHNV and CDR2 YYDKDF (reference sequence). This CDR3 has 15 residues. V was cut by 5 bases and J by 3 bases, with 14 bases left in between. The CDR3 reads CATSLSRGFNQPQHF. The CDR3 bases are TGTGCCACCAGCCTAAGTAGAGGATTCAATCAGCCCCAGCATTTT. The full variable domain, its missing parts supplied by reference TRBV15 and TRBJ1-5, is DAMVIQNPRYQVTQFGKPVTLSCSQTLNHNVMYWYQQKSSQAPKLLFHYYDKDFNNEADTPDNFQSRRPNTSFCFLDIRSPGLGDTAMYLCATSLSRGFNQPQHFGDGTRLSIL.

The table lists this clonotype with many counts. The rearrangement joins TRBV5-4 to TRBJ2-4; 7 bases align to TRBD2. CDR3 length: 18 residues. Trimming at V came to 0 bases and at J to 0 bases, leaving 9 bases not matched to a gene. The V gene's germline CDR1 is SGHNT and CDR2 YYREEE (reference sequence). CDR3 DNA: TGTGCCAGCAGCTTGGAACCGGGAGGTGGACTAGCCAAAAACATTCAGTACTTC. As protein: CASSLEPGGGLAKNIQYF.

The table lists this clonotype with many counts. The chain recombines TRBV11-1 with TRBJ2-2; tentative D call: TRBD2 (6 bases). CDR1 and CDR2 (germline): SGHAT, FQDESV (reference sequence). The CDR3 is 16 amino acids. V was clipped by 6 bases and J by 2 bases, with 16 bases between them. CDR3 sequence (DNA): TGTGCCAGCAGTTCCCGGACTGGACTAAACACCGGGGAGCTGTTTTTT. Its translation: CASSSRTGLNTGELFF.

Many counts were recorded for this clonotype. The chain links TRBV11-1 to TRBJ2-7; the match to TRBD1 covers 7 bases. V lost 7 bases to trimming and J lost 3 bases; unmatched junction nucleotides: 9. CDR1 and CDR2 (germline): SGHAT, FQDESV (reference sequence). The CDR3 is made up of 14 amino acids. CDR3: CASTAGTASYEQYF. The CDR3 bases are TGTGCCAGCACCGCCGGGACAGCCAGCTACGAGCAGTACTTC.

There are many counts of this clonotype. The chain employs TRBV20-1 and TRBJ2-7, with 7 bases that match TRBD2. Germline CDR1 reads DFQATT; CDR2 reads SNEGSKA (reference sequence). The CDR3 has 13 residues. Losses at the gene ends were 6 bases for V and 3 bases for J; bases not matched to a gene: 8. CDR3 region: CSAGGGYYYEQYF. In nucleotides, the CDR3 is TGCAGTGCGGGGGGGGGGTATTACTACGAGCAGTACTTC.

There are many counts of this clonotype. The gene calls are TRBV28 and TRBJ2-5; D is perhaps TRBD2 (6 bases). Looked up from germline, CDR1 is MDHEN and CDR2 is SYDVKM. Trimming took off 3 bases at V and 5 bases at J, with 10 bases between the two ends. The CDR3 totals 13 residues. As DNA, the CDR3 is TGTGCCAGCAGTTTCGGAGGGGCTGAGACCCAGTACTTC. Translated: CASSFGGAETQYF.

The chain is built from TRBV2 and TRBJ1-5, with a tentative D call TRBD1 (5 bases). CDR3 size: 14 residues. V lost 3 bases to trimming and J lost 10 bases, with 16 bases between them. Germline V gene data show CDR1 as SNHLY and CDR2 as FYNNEI. In nucleotides, the CDR3 is TGTGCCAGCAGTGACTCCGGGGCCCGGACACCCCAGCATTTT. Protein product: CASSDSGARTPQHF.

This clonotype was counted many times. This chain links TRBV13 with TRBJ2-2, with TRBD2 matching over 8 bases. The CDR3 is 16 amino acids. V lost 5 bases and J lost 5; bases outside the gene matches: 10. CDR1 and CDR2 (germline): PRHDT, FYEKMQ (reference sequence). The CDR3: CASSRKSGSGTGELFF. CDR3 in DNA: TGTGCCAGCAGCAGAAAGAGCGGGAGTGGGACCGGGGAGCTGTTTTTT.

Many counts were recorded for this clonotype. This chain links TRBV30 with TRBJ2-4; D unresolved. The germline CDR1 and CDR2 sequences are GTSNPN and SVGIG (reference sequence). V lost 2 bases to trimming and J lost 0 bases, with 17 bases between them. The CDR3 has 17 amino acids. CDR3 region: CAWSSISLRLAKNIQYF. The CDR3 nucleotides read TGTGCCTGGAGTTCAATTTCTCTTCGACTAGCCAAAAACATTCAGTACTTC.

The chain links TRBV28 to TRBJ2-2; unclear D gene. V shed 7 bases and J shed 6 bases, with 12 bases lying between them. Germline CDR1 and CDR2: MDHEN and SYDVKM. The CDR3 covers 13 residues. The CDR3 here is CASITPGAGELFF. The CDR3 DNA follows: TGTGCCAGCATCACACCGGGCGCCGGGGAGCTGTTTTTT. Combining the CDR3 with reference TRBV28 and TRBJ2-2 gives the whole variable domain DVKVTQSSRYLVKRTGEKVFLECVQDMDHENMFWYRQDPGLGLRLIYFSYDVKMKEKGDIPEGYSVSREKKERFSLILESASTNQTSMYLCASITPGAGELFFGEGSRLTVL.

This clonotype appeared many times. The chain couples TRBV20-1 to TRBJ1-5; the D is unclear. Trimming took off 0 bases at V and 0 bases at J, with 9 bases between the two ends. The CDR3 runs to 15 residues. Germline V CDR1 and CDR2: DFQATT, SNEGSKA (reference sequence). This chain's CDR3 is CSAREADLSNQPQHF. In DNA, the CDR3 is TGCAGTGCTAGAGAGGCAGACCTTAGCAATCAGCCCCAGCATTTT.

This clonotype has more than one count but fewer than ten. The rearrangement uses TRBV13 and TRBJ2-7; D is possibly TRBD1 (6 bases). The germline V gene encodes CDR1 PRHDT and CDR2 FYEKMQ (reference sequence). This CDR3 is built from 16 residues. V lost 5 bases to trimming and J lost 0 bases, with 17 bases between them. CDR3 nucleotides: TGTGCCAGCAGCCCACCGGACAGCCTGATCTCCTACGAGCAGTACTTC. It yields the protein CASSPPDSLISYEQYF.

This chain uses TRBV20-1 with TRBJ2-5, with TRBD2 matching over 8 bases. Germline trimming cut 3 bases from V and 5 bases from J; bases unmatched to any gene: 5. CDR1 and CDR2 (germline): DFQATT, SNEGSKA (reference sequence). This CDR3 has 13 residues. DNA for the CDR3: TGCAGTGCTAGCAGCGGGAGTAGGGAGACCCAGTACTTC. Translating gives CSASSGSRETQYF.

This clonotype was detected ten times or more. The chain uses TRBV28 and TRBJ1-6; 9 bases are a match to TRBD1. The ends lost 4 bases at V and 9 bases at J; junction bases unmatched: 4. The V gene's germline CDR1 is MDHEN and CDR2 SYDVKM. This CDR3 has 14 amino acids. CDR3: CASSSGQGSSPLHF. The CDR3 bases are TGTGCCAGCAGTTCCGGACAGGGGAGTTCACCCCTCCACTTT.

This clonotype was counted ten times or more. The V call is TRBV28, the J call TRBJ2-7, with 7 bases aligning to TRBD2. The CDR3 is 18 amino acids. Per germline, CDR1 MDHEN and CDR2 SYDVKM. V trimming: 5 bases; J trimming: 4 bases; junction bases outside the gene matches: 20. CDR3 residues: CASSPLYSFGTTGYEQYF. The CDR3 DNA is TGTGCCAGCAGTCCCCTTTACAGTTTCGGGACTACCGGATACGAGCAGTACTTC.

This clonotype has at least ten counts. The CDR3 loop reads CAWSTAYEQYF. As DNA, the CDR3 is TGTGCCTGGAGTACAGCCTACGAGCAGTACTTC. The V and J genes are TRBV30 and TRBJ2-7; D remains ambiguous. This CDR3 region has 11 residues. Trimming removed 2 bases from V and 2 bases from J, with 4 bases in between. Germline CDR1 and CDR2: GTSNPN and SVGIG (reference sequence).

The rearrangement uses TRBV7-2 and TRBJ2-5; no clear D gene. CDR3 size: 14 residues. Germline CDR1 SGHTA, CDR2 FQGNSA. Deletions cut 6 bases from V and 4 bases from J, with 15 bases between. CDR3 loop: CASRKADIIETQYF. In nucleotides, the CDR3 is TGTGCCAGCAGGAAGGCAGACATCATAGAGACCCAGTACTTC.

This clonotype was observed a handful of times. This chain links TRBV11-2 with TRBJ2-7, with D tentatively TRBD2 (5 bases). V was shortened by 5 bases and J by 2 bases, with 16 bases between the two germline ends. Germline values: CDR1 SGHAT, CDR2 FQNNGV. CDR3 length equals 15 residues. CDR3 amino acids: CASSLTRGAAYEQYF. The CDR3 DNA sequence: TGTGCCAGCAGCCTAACACGGGGAGCGGCCTACGAGCAGTACTTC. Full variable domain (remainder filled in from reference TRBV11-2 and TRBJ2-7): EAGVAQSPRYKIIEKRQSVAFWCNPISGHATLYWYQQILGQGPKLLIQFQNNGVVDDSQLPKDRFSAERLKGVDSTLKIQPAKLEDSAVYLCASSLTRGAAYEQYFGPGTRLTVT.

This clonotype was counted ten times or more. The rearrangement joins TRBV28 to TRBJ2-7; either TRBD1 or TRBD2 may fit D (5 bases each). Germline CDR1 and CDR2: MDHEN and SYDVKM. The CDR3 is 15 amino acids. V lost 3 bases and J lost 0, with 12 bases in between. CDR3 in DNA: TGTGCCAGCAGTTTCCCTCGGGGCAGCTCCTACGAGCAGTACTTC. It yields the protein CASSFPRGSSYEQYF.

The chain links TRBV11-3 to TRBJ2-5; D not resolved. The CDR3 runs 13 residues. Trimming pared 5 bases from V and 9 bases from J, leaving 16 bases between. Germline V gene sequence: CDR1 SGHNT, CDR2 YENEEA. CDR3 amino acids: CASSLESTAPQYF. Written as DNA, the CDR3 is TGTGCCAGCAGCCTGGAATCGACGGCGCCCCAGTACTTC.

Ten or more counts support this clonotype. Its ends do not fully match the called genes, so a read error is possible. The chain has TRBV19 and TRBJ1-6; no clear D gene. Germline loops: CDR1 LNHDA, CDR2 SQIVND (reference sequence). CDR3 size: 14 residues. In DNA form, the CDR3 reads TGTGCCAGTAGTGGGCGGACCGATAATTCTCCCCTCCACTTT. Its translation is CASSGRTDNSPLHF.